The 9 T cell receptor beta chains in this list originate from one sample, sequenced in a study of T cell responses to AZD1222 COVID-19 vaccine. Profiled with immunoSEQ multiplex PCR; TCRdb holds only in-frame clones, not every one. The sample lists some 60,000 clones, 89% occurring once. This specimen was peripheral blood, taken 28 days after the second AZD1222 dose. The origin of the receptors is an adult who received the AZD1222 COVID-19 vaccine.

The sample holds one count of this clone. The J gene is TRBJ2-2, the V gene TRBV9, with D maybe TRBD2 (5 bases). Germline V gene data show CDR1 as SGDLS and CDR2 as YYNGEE. This CDR3 comprises 15 residues. V was cut by 1 base and J by 6 bases, with 13 bases left in between. In nucleotides, the CDR3 is TGTGCCAGCAGCGTATACAGCACCGGGGCCGGGGAGCTGTTTTTT. It codes for CASSVYSTGAGELFF.

This clone was seen a handful of times. The gene calls are TRBV18 and TRBJ2-2; tentatively, D is TRBD1 (5 bases). Germline V lookup: CDR1 KGHSH, CDR2 LQKENI. This CDR3 region has 15 residues. V lost 0 bases, J lost 4 bases, and 9 bases lay in between. The CDR3: CASSPPLGATGELFF. In nucleotides, the CDR3 is TGTGCCAGCTCACCACCGTTAGGGGCCACCGGGGAGCTGTTTTTT. Looking up the rest from reference TRBV18 and TRBJ2-2 gives the full variable domain: NAGVMQNPRHLVRRRGQEARLRCSPMKGHSHVYWYRQLPEEGLKFMVYLQKENIIDESGMPKERFSAEFPKEGPSILRIQQVVRGDSAAYFCASSPPLGATGELFFGEGSRLTVL.

The chain combines TRBV28 with TRBJ2-7; D may be TRBD2 (6 bases). CDR3 length: 14 residues. Trimming removed 6 bases at V and 0 bases at J, with 12 bases between. Germline values: CDR1 MDHEN, CDR2 SYDVKM. CDR3 sequence reads: CASSPGTHSYEQYF. In DNA, the CDR3 is TGTGCCAGCAGCCCCGGGACTCACTCCTACGAGCAGTACTTC.

V usage is TRBV30 and J usage is TRBJ1-6; 7 bases fit TRBD1. V was clipped by 5 bases and J by 9 bases; unmatched bases: 4. CDR1 and CDR2 (germline): GTSNPN, SVGIG (reference sequence). The CDR3 is 12 residues long. CDR3 nucleotides: TGTGCCTGGGACAGGGTCGGTTCACCCCTCCACTTT. Its protein is CAWDRVGSPLHF.

The genes are TRBV6-5 and TRBJ2-7; D unresolved. Looked up from germline, CDR1 is MNHEY and CDR2 is SVGAGI. Trimming left V 0 bases short and J 2 bases short, with 8 bases between. The CDR3 has 14 amino acids. CDR3 nucleotides: TGTGCCAGCAGTTACTCGCACAGCCCCTACGAGCAGTACTTC. It encodes CASSYSHSPYEQYF.

The chain recombines TRBV30 with TRBJ1-1; D gene unclear. The CDR3 runs to 12 residues. Trimming shortened V by 2 bases and J by 1 base, and 5 bases separated the two germline ends. CDR1 and CDR2 (germline): GTSNPN, SVGIG (reference sequence). The CDR3 nucleotides read TGTGCCTGGAGTAAACGGAACACTGAAGCTTTCTTT. As protein: CAWSKRNTEAFF.

This chain connects TRBV7-2 to TRBJ1-1, with 7 bases matching TRBD1. Per the germline V gene, CDR1 is SGHTA and CDR2 is FQGNSA. Trimming at V came to 1 base and at J to 1 base, leaving 0 bases not matched to a gene. The CDR3 covers 14 residues. CDR3 loop: CASSLGQGNTEAFF. CDR3 coding DNA: TGTGCCAGCAGCTTAGGACAGGGGAACACTGAAGCTTTCTTT. Supplemented by reference TRBV7-2 and TRBJ1-1, the full variable domain reads GAGVSQSPSNKVTEKGKDVELRCDPISGHTALYWYRQSLGQGLEFLIYFQGNSAPDKSGLPSDRFSAERTGGSVSTLTIQRTQQEDSAVYLCASSLGQGNTEAFFGQGTRLTVV.

In nucleotides, the CDR3 is TGCGCCAGCAGTCCAGGGACAGGATCGACACCCCTCCACTTT. This translates into CASSPGTGSTPLHF. The genes are TRBV23-1 and TRBJ1-6; 8 nucleotides match TRBD1. TRBV23-1 is sorted into the ORF group, with uncertain function. CDR3 length equals 14 residues. V lost 4 bases and J lost 11; bases outside the gene matches: 7.

This clone was seen more than once but under ten times. This chain links TRBV6-9 with TRBJ1-1; maybe TRBD1 (5 bases). Germline-derived CDR1 and CDR2 are MNHGY and SVAAGI. This CDR3 comprises 15 residues. The V and J ends lost 0 bases and 1 base respectively, with 9 bases between them. The CDR3 here is CASSYSGDSNTEAFF. The DNA of the CDR3 is TGTGCCAGCAGTTATTCAGGGGACTCGAACACTGAAGCTTTCTTT.